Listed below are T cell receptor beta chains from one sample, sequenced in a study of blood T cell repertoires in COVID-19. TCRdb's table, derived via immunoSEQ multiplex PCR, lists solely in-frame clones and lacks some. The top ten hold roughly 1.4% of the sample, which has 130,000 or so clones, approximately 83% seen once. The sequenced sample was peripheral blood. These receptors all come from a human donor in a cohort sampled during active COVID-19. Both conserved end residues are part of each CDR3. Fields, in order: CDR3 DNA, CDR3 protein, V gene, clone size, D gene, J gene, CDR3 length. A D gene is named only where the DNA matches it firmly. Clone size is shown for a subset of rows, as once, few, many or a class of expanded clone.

DNA: TGTGCCAGCTCCCCCGGGGTGAGCGGGACCTACGAGCAGTACTTC; CDR3: CASSPGVSGTYEQYF; V: TRBV18; size: -; D: TRBD2; J: TRBJ2-7; length: 15
DNA: TGTGCCAGCAGCCTTTTGCGAGGGTCGGGCAATCAGCCCCAGCATTTT; CDR3: CASSLLRGSGNQPQHF; V: TRBV7-2; size: -; D: -; J: TRBJ1-5; length: 16
DNA: TGTGCCAGTCTCTACGCTTCTGGGGCCAACGTCCTGACTTTC; CDR3: CASLYASGANVLTF; V: TRBV7-9; size: few; D: -; J: TRBJ2-6; length: 14
DNA: TGTGCCAGCAGCTTAGCAGAGGCCGTGACCCAGTACTTC; CDR3: CASSLAEAVTQYF; V: TRBV13; size: -; D: -; J: TRBJ2-5; length: 13
DNA: TGTGCCAGCAGCTTAGTAGGCTCTGCAGGGTCGGGCGAGACCCAGTACTTC; CDR3: CASSLVGSAGSGETQYF; V: TRBV7-9; size: -; D: -; J: TRBJ2-5; length: 17
DNA: TGTGCCAGCAGCCAGCCGGGACAGGGGGAGGGGGAACTGTTTTTT; CDR3: CASSQPGQGEGELFF; V: TRBV4-2; size: -; D: TRBD1; J: TRBJ1-4; length: 15
DNA: TGTGCCAGCAGGGAAGGGACAGGGAGTGAAAAACTGTTTTTT; CDR3: CASREGTGSEKLFF; V: TRBV25-1; size: -; D: TRBD1; J: TRBJ1-4; length: 14
DNA: TGTGCCAGCAGCGTAGGGACTAGCGGGAGCAATGAGCAGTTCTTC; CDR3: CASSVGTSGSNEQFF; V: TRBV9; size: -; D: TRBD2; J: TRBJ2-1; length: 15
DNA: TGTGCCAGTAAGGGCTATAGCGGGCTGGCCACCGGGGAGCTGTTTTTT; CDR3: CASKGYSGLATGELFF; V: TRBV19; size: -; D: TRBD2; J: TRBJ2-2; length: 16
DNA: TGTGCCAGCAGCTTCAAATACCAAGAGACCCAGTACTTC; CDR3: CASSFKYQETQYF; V: TRBV5-6; size: -; D: -; J: TRBJ2-5; length: 13
DNA: TGCGCCAGCAGCCAAGATGCCGGGAGCTACAATGAGCAGTTCTTC; CDR3: CASSQDAGSYNEQFF; V: TRBV4-3; size: -; D: -; J: TRBJ2-1; length: 15
DNA: TGTGCCAGCAGCTTAACCTTGACAGGGGGCGAGCAGTACTTC; CDR3: CASSLTLTGGEQYF; V: TRBV7-6; size: -; D: TRBD1; J: TRBJ2-7; length: 14
DNA: TGTGCCAGCAGCTTGGCCCCGTCTAGCTCCAAGCAGTACTTC; CDR3: CASSLAPSSSKQYF; V: TRBV5-8; size: -; D: -; J: TRBJ2-7; length: 14
DNA: TGTGCCAGCGGGAGGGGGGCTGAGTACGAGCAGTACTTC; CDR3: CASGRGAEYEQYF; V: TRBV3-1/TRBV3-2; size: -; D: -; J: TRBJ2-7; length: 13
DNA: TGTGCCAGTAGTGTTAGCGGGGGGGCAGATACGCAGTATTTT; CDR3: CASSVSGGADTQYF; V: TRBV19; size: -; D: TRBD2; J: TRBJ2-3; length: 14
DNA: TGTGCCAGCAGCTTAGGGACAGGGGGCACGAACACCGGGGAGCTGTTTTTT; CDR3: CASSLGTGGTNTGELFF; V: TRBV7-6; size: -; D: TRBD1; J: TRBJ2-2; length: 17
DNA: TGCAGCGTTGACAGGTTCAACACTGAAGCTTTCTTT; CDR3: CSVDRFNTEAFF; V: TRBV29-1; size: -; D: -; J: TRBJ1-1; length: 12
DNA: TGTGCCAGTAGTGAACAGGCGCTCGGAAACACCATATATTTT; CDR3: CASSEQALGNTIYF; V: TRBV19; size: -; D: -; J: TRBJ1-3; length: 14
DNA: TGTGCCAGCATCTCCCGTGGAGGATGGTATGGCTACACCTTC; CDR3: CASISRGGWYGYTF; V: TRBV28; size: -; D: -; J: TRBJ1-2; length: 14
DNA: TGTGCCAGCACCGGGACAGTGGGTGAAAAACTGTTTTTT; CDR3: CASTGTVGEKLFF; V: TRBV2; size: -; D: TRBD1; J: TRBJ1-4; length: 13
DNA: TGTGCCAGCAGTTCCTTACGGGACACAACCTACGAGCAGTACTTC; CDR3: CASSSLRDTTYEQYF; V: TRBV27; size: -; D: -; J: TRBJ2-7; length: 15
DNA: TGTGCCAGCAGCTTTCGCAGGGGTGGGGGCTACACCTTC; CDR3: CASSFRRGGGYTF; V: TRBV11-2; size: -; D: -; J: TRBJ1-2; length: 13
DNA: TGTGCCAGCAGCGGGATTGGGACTGAAGCTTTCTTT; CDR3: CASSGIGTEAFF; V: TRBV25-1; size: -; D: -; J: TRBJ1-1; length: 12
DNA: TGTGCCAGCAGCGCGGGACTAGCGGGAGGTGTTGGGGTTTCCTACGAGCAGTACTTC; CDR3: CASSAGLAGGVGVSYEQYF; V: TRBV9; size: -; D: TRBD2; J: TRBJ2-7; length: 19
DNA: TGTGCCAGCTCATCAGACTCCTACGAGCAGTACTTC; CDR3: CASSSDSYEQYF; V: TRBV18; size: -; D: -; J: TRBJ2-7; length: 12
DNA: TGTGCCAGCAGCCGACCCTCGACTGCGGGCGAGCAGTACTTC; CDR3: CASSRPSTAGEQYF; V: TRBV6-5; size: -; D: -; J: TRBJ2-7; length: 14
DNA: TGTGCCAGCAGCGTAGGGGTAGCGGGAGGGCTGGGCGAGACCCAGTACTTC; CDR3: CASSVGVAGGLGETQYF; V: TRBV9; size: -; D: TRBD2; J: TRBJ2-5; length: 17
DNA: TGTGCCAGCAGTCTTACCGGGACAGGCAAAAACATTCAGTACTTC; CDR3: CASSLTGTGKNIQYF; V: TRBV7-9; size: -; D: TRBD1; J: TRBJ2-4; length: 15
DNA: TGTGCCAGCAGCTTGGACAGGGGATCTCTCTATGGCTACACCTTC; CDR3: CASSLDRGSLYGYTF; V: TRBV7-2; size: -; D: TRBD1; J: TRBJ1-2; length: 15
DNA: TGTGCCAGCAGCTTGGGACAGGGGTTCGCCGGGGAGCTGTTTTTT; CDR3: CASSLGQGFAGELFF; V: TRBV6-5; size: -; D: TRBD1; J: TRBJ2-2; length: 15
DNA: TGCGCCAGCAGCACACAGGGAATAAATGAAAAACTGTTTTTT; CDR3: CASSTQGINEKLFF; V: TRBV5-1; size: -; D: -; J: TRBJ1-4; length: 14